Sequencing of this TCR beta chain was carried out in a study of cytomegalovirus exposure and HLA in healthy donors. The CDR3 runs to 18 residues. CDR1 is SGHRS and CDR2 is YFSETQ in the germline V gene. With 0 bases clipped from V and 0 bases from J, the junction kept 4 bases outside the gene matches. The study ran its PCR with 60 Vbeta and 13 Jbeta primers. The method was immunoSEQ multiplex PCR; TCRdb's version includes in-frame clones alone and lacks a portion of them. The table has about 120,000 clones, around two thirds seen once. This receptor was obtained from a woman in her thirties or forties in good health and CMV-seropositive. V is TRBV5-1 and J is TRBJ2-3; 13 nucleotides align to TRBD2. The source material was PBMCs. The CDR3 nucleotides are TGCGCCAGCAGCTTGGGGACTAGCGGGAGTCTAAGCACAGATACGCAGTATTTT. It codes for CASSLGTSGSLSTDTQYF.